One and the same sample provided the 4 T cell receptor beta chains below, sequenced in a study of CD8 T cells in ankylosing spondylitis. TCRdb called the 5' RACE reads again in MiXCR, with one record for every CDR3 protein. This table has roughly 280,000 distinct CDR3 sequences, 20% appearing once. The sample comprised blood, either unsorted or a sorted T cell fraction (not recorded which). All receptors derive from a male donor with ankylosing spondylitis or in good health (not recorded which).

This chain joins TRBV30 and TRBJ2-3; tentatively, D is TRBD2 (6 bases). With 5 bases removed from V and 5 bases from J, the gap between germline ends came to 20 bases. Germline values: CDR1 GTSNPN, CDR2 SVGIG (reference sequence). This CDR3 is built from 15 residues. CDR3 sequence reads: CAWGGYGGRGDTQYF. CDR3 in DNA: TGTGCCTGGGGGGGGTACGGCGGGCGAGGAGATACGCAGTATTTT.

For the CDR3, the DNA is TGCGCCAGCAGCTTGTCGGTAGCGGCGAACACCGGGGAGCTGTTTTTT. Its protein product is CASSLSVAANTGELFF. The chain has TRBV5-1 and TRBJ2-2; D is possibly TRBD2 (6 bases). V lost 1 base, J lost 0 bases, and 10 bases lay in between. The CDR3 runs 16 residues. Germline-derived CDR1 and CDR2 are SGHRS and YFSETQ. The full variable domain, with the rest looked up from reference TRBV5-1 and TRBJ2-2, is KAGVTQTPRYLIKTRGQQVTLSCSPISGHRSVSWYQQTPGQGLQFLFEYFSETQRNKGNFPGRFSGRQFSNSRSEMNVSTLELGDSALYLCASSLSVAANTGELFFGEGSRLTVL.

This clonotype was seen a handful of times. This chain uses TRBV5-1 with TRBJ2-2; 15 bases align to TRBD2. With 1 base clipped from V and 0 bases from J, the junction kept 7 bases outside the gene matches. Looked up from germline, CDR1 is SGHRS and CDR2 is YFSETQ. The CDR3 sequence is 20 residues long. In DNA form, the CDR3 reads TGCGCCAGCAGCTTGACCCCAAGGACTAGCGGGAGGGCGAACACCGGGGAGCTGTTTTTT. The encoded protein is CASSLTPRTSGRANTGELFF.

The chain recombines TRBV5-1 with TRBJ1-3, with TRBD1 matching over 7 bases. There are 16 residues in the CDR3. The V gene end was trimmed by 4 bases and the J gene end by 2 bases; junction bases not matched to a gene: 9. Germline V lookup: CDR1 SGHRS, CDR2 YFSETQ. Written as DNA, the CDR3 is TGCGCCAGCAGCCTAAAGACAGGGACCGCTGGAAACACCATATATTTT. It codes for CASSLKTGTAGNTIYF.